Given below is one T cell receptor beta chain in context. What it recognizes is unknown. Generated by immunoSEQ multiplex PCR, the TCRdb table keeps only in-frame clones and is missing some. The sample contains 120,000 to 150,000 clones, about nine tenths of which appear only once. These data are taken from a study of T cell responses to AZD1222 COVID-19 vaccine. Notes on the study in general: Sampled repertoires all dated from after the peak T cell response. Baseline testing showed seropositivity in only 6 or 7 AZD1222 recipients. CD4 TCRs associated with vaccination spanned spike, dominating at 160-218 and 743-854.

The V end was cut by 3 bases, the J end by 4 bases, with 14 bases between. CDR3 length equals 15 residues. CDR1 WNHNN and CDR2 SYGVQD come from the germline V gene (reference sequence). The chain employs TRBV10-1 and TRBJ2-3; the D is unclear. This sequence was found in an adult who received the AZD1222 COVID-19 vaccine. The material was peripheral blood, obtained 28 days after the second AZD1222 dose. CDR3 nucleotide sequence: TGCGCCAGCAGTGATACCCGTCGGATCCCAGATACGCAGTATTTT. Translation gives CASSDTRRIPDTQYF.